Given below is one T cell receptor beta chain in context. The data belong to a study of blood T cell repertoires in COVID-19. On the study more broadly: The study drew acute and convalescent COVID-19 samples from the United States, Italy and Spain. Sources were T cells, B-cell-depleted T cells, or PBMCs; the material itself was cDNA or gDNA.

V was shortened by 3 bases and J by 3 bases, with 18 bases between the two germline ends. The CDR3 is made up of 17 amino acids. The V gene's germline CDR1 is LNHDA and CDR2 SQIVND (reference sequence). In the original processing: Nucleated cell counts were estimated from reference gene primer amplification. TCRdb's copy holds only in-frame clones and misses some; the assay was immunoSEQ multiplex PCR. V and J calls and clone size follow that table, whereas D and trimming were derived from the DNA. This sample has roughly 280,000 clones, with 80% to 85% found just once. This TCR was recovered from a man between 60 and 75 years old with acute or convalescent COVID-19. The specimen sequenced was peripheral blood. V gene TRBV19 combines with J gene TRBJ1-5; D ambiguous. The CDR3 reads CASSMAPLRRINQPQHF. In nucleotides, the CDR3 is TGTGCCAGTAGTATGGCCCCGTTGCGGAGGATCAATCAGCCCCAGCATTTT.